This T cell receptor beta chain was obtained from a study of HIV-infected children after antiretroviral therapy interruption. Trimming stripped 8 bases from V and 2 bases from J, with 18 bases between. Germline V CDR1 and CDR2: KGHDR, SFDVKD. The CDR3 has 15 residues. This clonotype has just a few counts. The TCR library was built from RNA with a 3' RACE protocol and unique molecular identifiers. Via MiXCR, TCRdb re-called the 3' RACE reads, giving one row per CDR3 protein. The table has tens of thousands of distinct CDR3 sequences, roughly 4.5% seen once; the top ten hold approximately 0.7%. Treatment denoted: PENTA 11 planned treatment interruption arm or continuous ART arm.

The sequence came from a pool of human donors with HIV. The sample consisted of CD45RA+ CD4+ T cells from PBMCs, pooled from several time points, taken from a donor given antiretroviral therapy, either interrupted or continuous. Subset defined: naive CD4+ CD45RA+ CD45RO- T cells. This rearrangement joins TRBV24-1 to TRBJ2-7, with D tentatively TRBD2 (5 bases). CDR3 protein: CATTPLRTSTYEQYF. DNA of the CDR3: TGTGCCACCACCCCTCTACGGACTTCCACCTACGAGCAGTACTTC.